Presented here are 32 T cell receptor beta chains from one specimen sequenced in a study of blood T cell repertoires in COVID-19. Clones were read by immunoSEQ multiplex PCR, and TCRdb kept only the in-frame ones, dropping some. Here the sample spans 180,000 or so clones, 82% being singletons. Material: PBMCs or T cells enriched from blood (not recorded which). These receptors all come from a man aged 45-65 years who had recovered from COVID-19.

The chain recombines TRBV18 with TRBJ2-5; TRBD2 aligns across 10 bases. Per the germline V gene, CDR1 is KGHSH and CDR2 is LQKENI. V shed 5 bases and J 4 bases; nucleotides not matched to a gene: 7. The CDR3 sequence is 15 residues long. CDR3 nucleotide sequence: TGTGCCAGCTCATCAGACTTAGCGGGAGGAGAGACCCAGTACTTC. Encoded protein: CASSSDLAGGETQYF.

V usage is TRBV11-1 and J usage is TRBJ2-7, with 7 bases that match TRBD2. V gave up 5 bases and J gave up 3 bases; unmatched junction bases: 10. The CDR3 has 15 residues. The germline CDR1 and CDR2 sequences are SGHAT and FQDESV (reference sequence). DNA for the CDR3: TGTGCCAGCAGCCGTCCCGGACTAGGGAACTACGAGCAGTACTTC. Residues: CASSRPGLGNYEQYF. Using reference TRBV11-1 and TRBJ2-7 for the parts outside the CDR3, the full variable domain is EAEVAQSPRYKITEKSQAVAFWCDPISGHATLYWYRQILGQGPELLVQFQDESVVDDSQLPKDRFSAERLKGVDSTLKIQPAELGDSAMYLCASSRPGLGNYEQYFGPGTRLTVT.

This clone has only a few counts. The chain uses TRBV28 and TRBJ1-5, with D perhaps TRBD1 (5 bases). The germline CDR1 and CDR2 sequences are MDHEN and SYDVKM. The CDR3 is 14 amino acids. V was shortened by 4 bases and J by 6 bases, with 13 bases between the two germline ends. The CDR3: CASSSGGEGQPQHF. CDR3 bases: TGTGCCAGCAGTTCGGGGGGGGAAGGTCAGCCCCAGCATTTT.

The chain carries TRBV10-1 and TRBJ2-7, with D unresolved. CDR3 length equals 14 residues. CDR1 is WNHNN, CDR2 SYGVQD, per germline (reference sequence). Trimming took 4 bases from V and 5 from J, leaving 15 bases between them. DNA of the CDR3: TGCGCCAGCAGTGGAAACACAGCAAGGAACGAGCAGTACTTC. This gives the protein CASSGNTARNEQYF.

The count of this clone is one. The CDR3: CASSPGLAKSSYNEQFF. CDR3 coding DNA: TGTGCCAGCAGCCCCGGACTAGCGAAAAGCTCCTACAATGAGCAGTTCTTC. J is TRBJ2-1 and V is TRBV7-9, with TRBD2 identical over 9 bases. Germline trimming cut 5 bases from V and 0 bases from J; bases unmatched to any gene: 8. CDR1 is SEHNR, CDR2 FQNEAQ, per germline (reference sequence). This CDR3 is built from 17 residues.

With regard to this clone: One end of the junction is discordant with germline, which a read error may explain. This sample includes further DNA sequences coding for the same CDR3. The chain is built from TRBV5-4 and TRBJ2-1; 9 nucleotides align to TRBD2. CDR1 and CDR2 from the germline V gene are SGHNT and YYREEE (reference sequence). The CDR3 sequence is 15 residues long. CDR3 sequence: CASSLGPSGANEQFF. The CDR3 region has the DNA TGTGCCAGTAGCTTGGGGCCTAGCGGGGCCAATGAGCAGTTCTTC. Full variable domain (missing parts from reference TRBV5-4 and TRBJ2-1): ETGVTQSPTHLIKTRGQQVTLRCSSQSGHNTVSWYQQALGQGPQFIFQYYREEENGRGNFPPRFSGLQFPNYSSELNVNALELDDSALYLCASSLGPSGANEQFFGPGTRLTVL.

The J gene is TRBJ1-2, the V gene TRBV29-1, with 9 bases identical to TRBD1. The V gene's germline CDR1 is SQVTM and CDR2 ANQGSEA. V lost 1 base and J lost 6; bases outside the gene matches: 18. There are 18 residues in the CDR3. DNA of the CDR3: TGCAGCGTTGAAGGGGGTCGGTGGGGACAGGGTTCGAGGAATGGCTACACCTTC. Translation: CSVEGGRWGQGSRNGYTF.

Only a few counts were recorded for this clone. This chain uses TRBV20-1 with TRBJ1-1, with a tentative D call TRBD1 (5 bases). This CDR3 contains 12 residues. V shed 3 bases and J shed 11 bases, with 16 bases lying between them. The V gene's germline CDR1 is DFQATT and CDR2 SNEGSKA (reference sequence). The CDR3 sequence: CSASQAGPVAFF. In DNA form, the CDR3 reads TGCAGTGCTAGTCAGGCAGGGCCCGTGGCTTTCTTT.

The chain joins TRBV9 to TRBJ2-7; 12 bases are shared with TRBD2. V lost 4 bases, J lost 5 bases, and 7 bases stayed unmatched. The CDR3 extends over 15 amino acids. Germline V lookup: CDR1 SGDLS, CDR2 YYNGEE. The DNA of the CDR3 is TGTGCCAGCAGCCCCAGACTAGCGGGAGAGAACGAGCAGTACTTC. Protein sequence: CASSPRLAGENEQYF.

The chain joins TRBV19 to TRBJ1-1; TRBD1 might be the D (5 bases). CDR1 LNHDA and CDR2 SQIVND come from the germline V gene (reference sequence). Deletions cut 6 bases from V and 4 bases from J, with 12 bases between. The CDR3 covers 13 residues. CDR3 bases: TGTGCCAGTAGCGACAGCCGCGGCACTGAAGCTTTCTTT. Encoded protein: CASSDSRGTEAFF. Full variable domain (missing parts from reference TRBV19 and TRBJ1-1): DGGITQSPKYLFRKEGQNVTLSCEQNLNHDAMYWYRQDPGQGLRLIYYSQIVNDFQKGDIAEGYSVSREKKESFPLTVTSAQKNPTAFYLCASSDSRGTEAFFGQGTRLTVV.

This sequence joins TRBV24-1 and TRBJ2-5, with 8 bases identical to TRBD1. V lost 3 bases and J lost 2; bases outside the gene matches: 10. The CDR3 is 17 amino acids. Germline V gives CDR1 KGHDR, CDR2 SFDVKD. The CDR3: CATSDRETGARQETQYF. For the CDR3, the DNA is TGTGCCACCAGTGATAGGGAGACAGGGGCCCGGCAAGAGACCCAGTACTTC.

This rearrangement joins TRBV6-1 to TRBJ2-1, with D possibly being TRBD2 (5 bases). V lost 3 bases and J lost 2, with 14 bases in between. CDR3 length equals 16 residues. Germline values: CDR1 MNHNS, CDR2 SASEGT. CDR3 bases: TGTGCCAGCAGTGATCTAGCAAGGAGCCCCTACAATGAGCAGTTCTTC. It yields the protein CASSDLARSPYNEQFF.

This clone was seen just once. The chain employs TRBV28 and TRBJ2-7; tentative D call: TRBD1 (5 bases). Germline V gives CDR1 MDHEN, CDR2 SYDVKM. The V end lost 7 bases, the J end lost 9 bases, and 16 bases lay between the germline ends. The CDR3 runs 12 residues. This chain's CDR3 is CASNTGANWQYF. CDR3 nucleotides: TGTGCCAGCAACACAGGTGCGAATTGGCAGTACTTC.

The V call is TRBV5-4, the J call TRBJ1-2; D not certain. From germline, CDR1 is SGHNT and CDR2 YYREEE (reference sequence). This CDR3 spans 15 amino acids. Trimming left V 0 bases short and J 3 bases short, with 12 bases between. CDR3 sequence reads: CASSLGSVADYGYTF. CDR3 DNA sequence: TGTGCCAGCAGCTTGGGCAGCGTAGCTGACTATGGCTACACCTTC. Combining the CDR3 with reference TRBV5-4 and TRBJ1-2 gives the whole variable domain ETGVTQSPTHLIKTRGQQVTLRCSSQSGHNTVSWYQQALGQGPQFIFQYYREEENGRGNFPPRFSGLQFPNYSSELNVNALELDDSALYLCASSLGSVADYGYTFGSGTRLTVV.

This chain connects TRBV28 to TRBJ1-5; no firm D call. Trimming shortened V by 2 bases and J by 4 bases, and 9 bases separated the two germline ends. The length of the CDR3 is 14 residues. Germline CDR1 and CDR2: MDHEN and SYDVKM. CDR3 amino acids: CASSLEPSNQPQHF. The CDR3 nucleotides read TGTGCCAGCAGTTTAGAGCCGTCTAATCAGCCCCAGCATTTT.

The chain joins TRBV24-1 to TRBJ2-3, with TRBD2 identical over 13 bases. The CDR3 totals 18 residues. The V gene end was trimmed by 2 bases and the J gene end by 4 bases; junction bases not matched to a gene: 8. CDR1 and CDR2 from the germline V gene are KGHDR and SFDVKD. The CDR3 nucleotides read TGTGCCACCAGTGATTCCCCGCCACTAGCGGGGGGGGCAGATACGCAGTATTTT. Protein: CATSDSPPLAGGADTQYF.

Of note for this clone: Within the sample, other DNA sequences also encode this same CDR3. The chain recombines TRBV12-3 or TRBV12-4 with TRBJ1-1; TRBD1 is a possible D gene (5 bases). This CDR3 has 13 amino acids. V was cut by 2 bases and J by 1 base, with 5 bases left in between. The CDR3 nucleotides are TGTGCCAGCAGTTTACAGGGGAACACTGAAGCTTTCTTT. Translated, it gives CASSLQGNTEAFF.

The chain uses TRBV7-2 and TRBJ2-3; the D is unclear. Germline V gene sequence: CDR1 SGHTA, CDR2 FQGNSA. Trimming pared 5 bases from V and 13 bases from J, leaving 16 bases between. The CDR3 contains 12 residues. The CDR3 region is CASSQDLVEKYF. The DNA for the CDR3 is TGTGCCAGCAGCCAAGACCTGGTGGAGAAGTATTTT.

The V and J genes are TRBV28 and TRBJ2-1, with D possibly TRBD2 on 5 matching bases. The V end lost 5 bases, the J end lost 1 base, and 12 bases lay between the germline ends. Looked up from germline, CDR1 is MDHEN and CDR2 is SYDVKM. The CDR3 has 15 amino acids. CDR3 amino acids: CASSRTGLSYNEQFF. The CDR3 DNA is TGTGCCAGCAGTCGGACTGGCTTATCCTACAATGAGCAGTTCTTC.

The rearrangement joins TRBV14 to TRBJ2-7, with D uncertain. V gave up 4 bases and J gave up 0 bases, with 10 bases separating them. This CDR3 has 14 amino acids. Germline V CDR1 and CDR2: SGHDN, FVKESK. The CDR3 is CASSPDPSSYEQYF. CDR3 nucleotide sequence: TGTGCCAGCAGCCCAGACCCTAGCTCCTACGAGCAGTACTTC.

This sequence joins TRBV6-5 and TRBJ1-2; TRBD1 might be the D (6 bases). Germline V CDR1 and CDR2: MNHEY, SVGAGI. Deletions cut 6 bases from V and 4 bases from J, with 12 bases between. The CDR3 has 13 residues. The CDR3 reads CASSWGRVYGYTF. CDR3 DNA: TGTGCCAGCAGCTGGGGGCGGGTCTATGGCTACACCTTC.

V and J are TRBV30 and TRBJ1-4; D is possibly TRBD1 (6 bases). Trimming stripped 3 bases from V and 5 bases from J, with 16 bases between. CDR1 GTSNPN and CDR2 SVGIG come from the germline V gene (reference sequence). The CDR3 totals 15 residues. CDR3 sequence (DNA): TGTGCCTGGAGCACTTTGACAGGCCCGAATGAAAAACTGTTTTTT. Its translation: CAWSTLTGPNEKLFF.

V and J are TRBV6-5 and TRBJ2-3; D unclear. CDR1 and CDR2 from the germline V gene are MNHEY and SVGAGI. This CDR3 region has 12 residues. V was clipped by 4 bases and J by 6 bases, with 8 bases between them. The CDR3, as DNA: TGTGCCAGCAGTTCACGAGCTGATACGCAGTATTTT. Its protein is CASSSRADTQYF.

The CDR3 loop is CASSRTGTNYGYTF. DNA for the CDR3: TGTGCCAGCAGTCGGACAGGGACTAACTATGGCTACACCTTC. This rearrangement joins TRBV6-2 or TRBV6-3 to TRBJ1-2, with TRBD1 matching 8 bases. V shed 5 bases, J shed 0 bases, and the junction held 2 bases outside the gene matches. Germline assignment: CDR1 MNHEY and CDR2 SVGEGT. The CDR3 totals 14 residues.

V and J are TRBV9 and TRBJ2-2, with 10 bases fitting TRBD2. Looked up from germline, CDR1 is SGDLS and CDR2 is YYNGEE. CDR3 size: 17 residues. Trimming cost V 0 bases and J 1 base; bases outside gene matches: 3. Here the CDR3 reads CASSVVSGGMNTGELFF. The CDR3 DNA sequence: TGTGCCAGCAGCGTAGTTAGCGGGGGGATGAACACCGGGGAGCTGTTTTTT. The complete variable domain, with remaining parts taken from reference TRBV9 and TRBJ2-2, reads DSGVTQTPKHLITATGQRVTLRCSPRSGDLSVYWYQQSLDQGLQFLIQYYNGEERAKGNILERFSAQQFPDLHSELNLSSLELGDSALYFCASSVVSGGMNTGELFFGEGSRLTVL.

CDR3 in amino acids: CATSPGRAGNTEAFF. In DNA, the CDR3 is TGTGCCACCAGTCCCGGACGGGCGGGGAACACTGAAGCTTTCTTT. The chain uses TRBV24-1 and TRBJ1-1; D gene ambiguous. Per the germline V gene, CDR1 is KGHDR and CDR2 is SFDVKD. The CDR3 contains 15 residues. Trimming took 6 bases from V and 1 from J, leaving 14 bases between them.

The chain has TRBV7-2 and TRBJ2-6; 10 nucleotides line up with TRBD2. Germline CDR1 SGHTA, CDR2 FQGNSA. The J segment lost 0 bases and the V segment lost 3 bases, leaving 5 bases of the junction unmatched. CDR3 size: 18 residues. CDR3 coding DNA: TGTGCCAGCAGCTTGGGGCCTAGCGGGAGCTCTGGGGCCAACGTCCTGACTTTC. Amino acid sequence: CASSLGPSGSSGANVLTF.

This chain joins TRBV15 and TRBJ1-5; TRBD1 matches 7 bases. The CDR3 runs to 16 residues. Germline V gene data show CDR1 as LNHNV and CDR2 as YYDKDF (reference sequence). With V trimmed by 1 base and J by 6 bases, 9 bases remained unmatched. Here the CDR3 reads CATSRGGSEGAQPQHF. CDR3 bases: TGTGCCACCAGCAGAGGAGGGTCGGAGGGGGCTCAGCCCCAGCATTTT. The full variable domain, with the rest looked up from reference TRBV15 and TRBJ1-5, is DAMVIQNPRYQVTQFGKPVTLSCSQTLNHNVMYWYQQKSSQAPKLLFHYYDKDFNNEADTPDNFQSRRPNTSFCFLDIRSPGLGDTAMYLCATSRGGSEGAQPQHFGDGTRLSIL.

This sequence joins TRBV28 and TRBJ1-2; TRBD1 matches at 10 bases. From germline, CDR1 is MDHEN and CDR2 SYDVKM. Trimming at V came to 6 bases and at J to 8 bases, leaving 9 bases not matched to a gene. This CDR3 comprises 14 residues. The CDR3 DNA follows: TGTGCCAGCAGCACCGGGACAGGGGAACGCGGCTACACCTTC. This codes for CASSTGTGERGYTF.

The CDR3 DNA sequence: TGTGCCAGCAGCTTAGGAACGGGGTTTAACCAAGAGACCCAGTACTTC. This gives the protein CASSLGTGFNQETQYF. The chain couples TRBV11-2 to TRBJ2-5, with TRBD2 as a possible D gene (5 bases). V lost 1 base, J lost 0 bases, and 12 bases lay in between. Per the germline V gene, CDR1 is SGHAT and CDR2 is FQNNGV. This CDR3 spans 16 amino acids.

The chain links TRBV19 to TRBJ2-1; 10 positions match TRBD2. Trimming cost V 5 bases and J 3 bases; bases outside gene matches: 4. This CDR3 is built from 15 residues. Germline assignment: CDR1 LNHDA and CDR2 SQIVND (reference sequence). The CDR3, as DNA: TGTGCCAGTAGTCCCGGACTAGCGGACTACAATGAGCAGTTCTTC. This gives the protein CASSPGLADYNEQFF. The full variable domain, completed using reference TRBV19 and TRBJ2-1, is DGGITQSPKYLFRKEGQNVTLSCEQNLNHDAMYWYRQDPGQGLRLIYYSQIVNDFQKGDIAEGYSVSREKKESFPLTVTSAQKNPTAFYLCASSPGLADYNEQFFGPGTRLTVL.

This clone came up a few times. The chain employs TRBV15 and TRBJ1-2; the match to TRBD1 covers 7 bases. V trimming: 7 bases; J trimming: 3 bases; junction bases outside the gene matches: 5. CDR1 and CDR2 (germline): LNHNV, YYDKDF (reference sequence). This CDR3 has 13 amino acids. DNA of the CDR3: TGTGCCACCACTACAGGGGAGGACTATGGCTACACCTTC. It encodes CATTTGEDYGYTF. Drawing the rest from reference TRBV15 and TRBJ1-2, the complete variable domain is DAMVIQNPRYQVTQFGKPVTLSCSQTLNHNVMYWYQQKSSQAPKLLFHYYDKDFNNEADTPDNFQSRRPNTSFCFLDIRSPGLGDTAMYLCATTTGEDYGYTFGSGTRLTVV.